In this sample, the clone carrying this T cell receptor beta chain turned up a few times. The CDR3 extends over 13 amino acids. Trimming cost V 5 bases and J 7 bases, with 12 bases left between them. TCRdb's copy holds only in-frame clones and misses some; the assay was immunoSEQ multiplex PCR. The sample lists approximately 14,000 clones, 80% occurring once. The record originates from a study of blood T cell repertoires in COVID-19. Sequencing was carried out using peripheral blood. This chain uses TRBV12-3 or TRBV12-4 with TRBJ1-5; the D gene is possibly TRBD1 (5 bases). The sequence was obtained from a human donor in a cohort sampled during active COVID-19. The CDR3: CASSRGSGQPQHF. The CDR3 DNA reads as TGTGCCAGCAGTAGGGGAAGTGGACAGCCCCAGCATTTT.